One and the same sample provided the 24 T cell receptor beta chains below, sequenced in a study of shared T cell receptors in the human thymus. Some clones are missing from TCRdb's copy, which holds only in-frame ones; the method was immunoSEQ multiplex PCR. The data show about 730,000 clones, roughly 88% seen once. The same data also went into a second study, on human thymus T cells.

Source material: thymocytes. These receptor sequences come from a girl in the first two years of life with a congenital heart defect.

The gene calls are TRBV28 and TRBJ1-2; D remains unclear. Per the germline V gene, CDR1 is MDHEN and CDR2 is SYDVKM. This CDR3 contains 10 residues. Trimming stripped 4 bases from V and 7 bases from J, with 4 bases between. DNA of the CDR3: TGTGCCAGCAGTTCGGGTGGCTACACCTTC. Translating it yields CASSSGGYTF.

V is TRBV5-6 and J is TRBJ1-2, with TRBD1 identical over 10 bases. V shed 4 bases and J 6 bases; nucleotides not matched to a gene: 6. The CDR3 extends over 14 amino acids. Per the germline V gene, CDR1 is SGHDT and CDR2 is YYEEEE. CDR3: CASSMGQGIHGYTF. DNA of the CDR3: TGTGCCAGCAGCATGGGACAGGGGATCCATGGCTACACCTTC.

Comments on this clone: One junction end does not reproduce the germline sequence, and a read error may be involved. J is TRBJ1-2 and V is TRBV10-2; D not resolved. Germline assignment: CDR1 WSHSY and CDR2 SAAADI. CDR3 length equals 14 residues. The CDR3 loop is CASSELCRGEGYTF. The CDR3 DNA reads TGCGCCAGCAGCGAGTTGTGCCGGGGTGAGGGCTACACCTTC.

The genes are TRBV5-6 and TRBJ2-7, with D possibly matching TRBD2 (6 bases). The CDR3 extends over 13 amino acids. Germline V gene lookup returns CDR1 SGHDT and CDR2 YYEEEE. Trimming left V 3 bases short and J 3 bases short, with 10 bases between. CDR3 sequence: CASSWAGYYEQYF. CDR3 sequence (DNA): TGTGCCAGCAGCTGGGCGGGGTACTACGAGCAGTACTTC.

CDR3 sequence: CASSGRVRTYGYTF. The CDR3 DNA follows: TGTGCCAGCAGTGGGAGGGTCAGGACTTATGGCTACACCTTC. The rearrangement joins TRBV6-5 to TRBJ1-2; D is unresolved. This CDR3 region has 14 residues. Germline V gene data show CDR1 as MNHEY and CDR2 as SVGAGI. With 5 bases removed from V and 5 bases from J, the gap between germline ends came to 15 bases.

This clone occurred a few times. The chain couples TRBV4-1 to TRBJ1-3; TRBD1 aligns across 12 bases. Germline CDR1 is MGHRA and CDR2 is YSYEKL. V was pared by 3 bases and J by 3 bases, with 9 bases of the junction left unmatched. CDR3 size: 18 residues. The CDR3 DNA reads TGCGCCAGCAGCCATCAGCCGGGACAGGGGGCGGGTGGAAACACCATATATTTT. Translation gives CASSHQPGQGAGGNTIYF.

This clone appeared a single time. The V gene is TRBV11-2, the J gene TRBJ1-3, with a weak D call TRBD1 (5 bases). Germline assignment: CDR1 SGHAT and CDR2 FQNNGV. The CDR3 has 15 residues. V lost 5 bases, J lost 1 base, and 12 bases lay in between. Here the CDR3 DNA reads TGTGCCAGCAGCCTCCAAACAGGTTCTGGAAACACCATATATTTT. It encodes CASSLQTGSGNTIYF.

This chain joins TRBV4-1 and TRBJ1-1; D perhaps matches TRBD1 (6 bases). This CDR3 contains 15 residues. CDR1 and CDR2 from the germline V gene are MGHRA and YSYEKL. V lost 2 bases and J lost 3, with 13 bases in between. CDR3: CASSQTGTRDTEAFF. CDR3 in DNA: TGCGCCAGCAGCCAAACCGGGACAAGGGACACTGAAGCTTTCTTT.

V usage is TRBV2 and J usage is TRBJ1-2; TRBD1 agrees at 8 bases. V lost 9 bases, J lost 0 bases, and 9 bases stayed unmatched. There are 15 residues in the CDR3. Germline V gives CDR1 SNHLY, CDR2 FYNNEI. CDR3 bases: TGTGCCAGAGCAGACAGGGGCAAGACTAACTATGGCTACACCTTC. The encoded protein is CARADRGKTNYGYTF.

The chain has TRBV19 and TRBJ1-2; D gene unclear. This CDR3 region has 13 residues. With 2 bases removed from V and 6 bases from J, the gap between germline ends came to 10 bases. Looked up from germline, CDR1 is LNHDA and CDR2 is SQIVND (reference sequence). CDR3 nucleotide sequence: TGTGCCAGTAGTATATTCAGGTTCGATGGCTACACCTTC. Encoded protein: CASSIFRFDGYTF.

J is TRBJ2-7 and V is TRBV19, with 9 bases that match TRBD1. V was clipped by 3 bases and J by 4 bases; unmatched bases: 4. The germline gives CDR1 LNHDA, CDR2 SQIVND (reference sequence). The CDR3 spans 14 residues. The CDR3 coding sequence is TGTGCCAGTAGTATGGGACAGGGACTTTACGAGCAGTACTTC. The encoded protein is CASSMGQGLYEQYF.

The chain has TRBV7-2 and TRBJ1-5, with D perhaps matching TRBD1 (6 bases). This CDR3 contains 14 residues. V lost 5 bases and J 6 bases, leaving 14 bases between the germline ends. Germline CDR1 SGHTA, CDR2 FQGNSA. This CDR3 reads CASSPQGRGQPQHF. The CDR3 coding sequence is TGTGCCAGCAGCCCGCAGGGGCGCGGTCAGCCCCAGCATTTT.

The V and J genes are TRBV7-6 and TRBJ2-1; D uncertain. The CDR3 runs 15 residues. Deletions cut 3 bases from V and 0 bases from J, with 9 bases between. Per the germline V gene, CDR1 is SGHVS and CDR2 is FNYEAQ. This CDR3 is CASSLPESSYNEQFF. CDR3 nucleotide sequence: TGTGCCAGCAGCTTGCCGGAGAGCTCCTACAATGAGCAGTTCTTC.

This chain joins TRBV29-1 and TRBJ1-5; TRBD1 is a possible D gene (6 bases). Germline V gene lookup returns CDR1 SQVTM and CDR2 ANQGSEA. V was trimmed by 4 bases and J by 6 bases, leaving 13 bases between them. This CDR3 has 13 residues. The CDR3 region has the DNA TGCAGCGTTGGGGCAGGGGTGGGTCAGCCCCAGCATTTT. It codes for CSVGAGVGQPQHF.

This chain uses TRBV10-3 with TRBJ2-7; perhaps TRBD1 as D (5 bases). The length of the CDR3 is 17 residues. V shed 2 bases and J shed 6 bases, with 23 bases lying between them. The germline CDR1 and CDR2 sequences are ENHRY and SYGVKD. The DNA for the CDR3 is TGTGCCATCAGTGAGCCTAACCCGGACCTCCAAGGGGCCGAGCAGTACTTC. Amino acids: CAISEPNPDLQGAEQYF.

The V and J genes are TRBV2 and TRBJ2-1; TRBD2 agrees at 11 bases. CDR1 and CDR2 (germline): SNHLY, FYNNEI. The J segment lost 9 bases and the V segment lost 2 bases, leaving 18 bases of the junction unmatched. The CDR3 is 19 residues long. The CDR3 protein is CASSEKRREVAGGPGEQFF. In DNA form, the CDR3 reads TGTGCCAGCAGTGAAAAGCGAAGGGAGGTAGCGGGGGGGCCTGGTGAGCAGTTCTTC.

The V gene is TRBV5-1, the J gene TRBJ2-4; D is unclear. The CDR3 contains 13 residues. The germline CDR1 and CDR2 sequences are SGHRS and YFSETQ. V dropped 3 bases and J dropped 0 bases, with 4 bases sitting between them. CDR3 sequence reads: CASSSSAKNIQYF. In DNA form, the CDR3 reads TGCGCCAGCAGCTCCTCAGCCAAAAACATTCAGTACTTC. Drawing the rest from reference TRBV5-1 and TRBJ2-4, the complete variable domain is KAGVTQTPRYLIKTRGQQVTLSCSPISGHRSVSWYQQTPGQGLQFLFEYFSETQRNKGNFPGRFSGRQFSNSRSEMNVSTLELGDSALYLCASSSSAKNIQYFGAGTRLSVL.

The CDR3 is CASSPRTYEQYF. For the CDR3, the DNA is TGTGCCAGCAGCCCGAGGACCTACGAGCAGTACTTC. The rearrangement joins TRBV7-2 to TRBJ2-7, with D unresolved. Trimming took 5 bases from V and 2 from J, leaving 7 bases between them. CDR3 length: 12 residues. Per germline, CDR1 SGHTA and CDR2 FQGNSA.

The genes are TRBV27 and TRBJ1-1; possibly TRBD1 for D (5 bases). In germline, CDR1 is MNHEY, CDR2 SMNVEV (reference sequence). CDR3 size: 13 residues. Trimming removed 8 bases at V and 1 base at J, with 11 bases between. The CDR3 protein is CASGEGPNTEAFF. CDR3 coding DNA: TGTGCCAGCGGGGAGGGACCGAACACTGAAGCTTTCTTT.

V is TRBV13 and J is TRBJ1-1; no clear D gene. This CDR3 comprises 15 residues. Germline V gene sequence: CDR1 PRHDT, CDR2 FYEKMQ (reference sequence). The V end lost 1 base, the J end lost 2 bases, and 11 bases lay between the germline ends. The CDR3 protein is CASSLAGSNNTEAFF. The DNA of the CDR3 is TGTGCCAGCAGCTTAGCCGGGTCGAACAACACTGAAGCTTTCTTT.

This rearrangement joins TRBV28 to TRBJ2-2; TRBD2 might be the D (6 bases). Looked up from germline, CDR1 is MDHEN and CDR2 is SYDVKM. CDR3 length equals 14 residues. Trimming left V 4 bases short and J 5 bases short, with 11 bases between. The CDR3 region is CASSSRGRTGELFF. CDR3 bases: TGTGCCAGCAGTTCTAGAGGGAGGACCGGGGAGCTGTTTTTT.

The chain carries TRBV7-8 and TRBJ2-2; possible D gene TRBD2, 5 bases. Germline CDR1 SGHVS, CDR2 FQNEAQ. V was cut by 1 base and J by 3 bases, with 6 bases left in between. CDR3 size: 14 residues. The CDR3 loop is CASSLVLDTGELFF. DNA for the CDR3: TGTGCCAGCAGCTTAGTACTAGACACCGGGGAGCTGTTTTTT.

As DNA, the CDR3 is TGTGCCAGCAGTGCGGAGTACTACAATGAGCAGTTCTTC. Translation: CASSAEYYNEQFF. The chain has TRBV25-1 and TRBJ2-1; D gene unclear. Trimming took 4 bases from V and 3 from J, leaving 7 bases between them. The CDR3 totals 13 residues. Germline-derived CDR1 and CDR2 are MGHDK and SYGVNS.

V usage is TRBV6-1 and J usage is TRBJ1-1; a weak D match, TRBD1 (5 bases). From germline, CDR1 is MNHNS and CDR2 SASEGT. Between the trimmed V and J ends, which lost 8 bases and 11 bases, there was a span of 15 bases. This CDR3 spans 11 amino acids. The CDR3 DNA reads as TGTGCCAGCTCGCGACCTGGGGGGGCTTTCTTT. Translating it yields CASSRPGGAFF.